This TCR beta chain was retrieved from a study of blood T cell repertoires in COVID-19. About the study: Acute and convalescent COVID-19 samples came from the United States, Italy and Spain. PBMCs, B-cell-depleted T cells, or T cells provided the cDNA or gDNA that made up the material.

Germline V gene data show CDR1 as SGHAT and CDR2 as FQDESV (reference sequence). CDR3 size: 15 residues. In the authors' methods: Reference gene primer amplification in the assay estimated nucleated cell counts. Here immunoSEQ multiplex PCR was the method, and the copy in TCRdb shows in-frame clones only, minus some. V and J calls and clone size come straight from that table; D and trimming were deduced from the DNA. This sample carries some 160,000 clones, 85% to 90% of them seen once, and the ten largest clones take under 3.5%. A note on this clone: A read error may account for a junction end that differs from germline.

This clonotype was obtained from a woman between 55 and 75 years old with active COVID-19. The sample was peripheral blood. The V call is TRBV11-1, the J call TRBJ2-7; D ambiguous. The CDR3 loop is CASSLIPSSSHEQYF. CDR3 nucleotide sequence: TGTGCCAGCAGCTTAATTCCAAGTAGCTCCCACGAGCAGTACTTC.